Shown below are 32 T cell receptor beta chains from a single sample sequenced in a study of cytotoxic CD8 clonotypes in ibrutinib-treated CLL. Repertoires were generated with immunoSEQ multiplex PCR, while TCRdb's copy carries only in-frame clones and drops some. The table has around 50,000 clones, 50% to 65% seen once. The starting material was PBMCs, obtained after 24 months of ibrutinib treatment. The receptor set was obtained from a human donor with chronic lymphocytic leukemia.

There are a few counts of this clone. This chain joins TRBV9 and TRBJ2-5, with D unclear. Germline loops: CDR1 SGDLS, CDR2 YYNGEE. The CDR3 extends over 14 amino acids. The ends were cut back, 0 bases at V and 4 bases at J, with 10 bases in the middle. Here the CDR3 DNA reads TGTGCCAGCAGCGTAGCGGGTAGTGGAGAGACCCAGTACTTC. It specifies CASSVAGSGETQYF.

Notes on this clone: A much larger clonotype is one base distant, so this may be a read error. CDR3 in amino acids: CASIAGGRETQYF. The CDR3 DNA is TGTGCCAGCATAGCGGGGGGGCGGGAGACCCAGTACTTC. The chain has TRBV25-1 and TRBJ2-5; the match to TRBD2 covers 11 bases. CDR3 length: 13 amino acids. Germline CDR1 MGHDK, CDR2 SYGVNS. J lost 5 bases, V lost 7 bases, and 3 bases had no gene match. Together with reference TRBV25-1 and TRBJ2-5, the CDR3 gives the full variable domain: EADIYQTPRYLVIGTGKKITLECSQTMGHDKMYWYQQDPGMELHLIHYSYGVNSTEKGDLSSESTVSRIRTEHFPLTLESARPSHTSQYLCASIAGGRETQYFGPGTRLLVL.

This clone was picked up a small number of times. The chain links TRBV29-1 to TRBJ2-1; perhaps TRBD1 as D (6 bases). Per the germline V gene, CDR1 is SQVTM and CDR2 is ANQGSEA. V was cut by 7 bases and J by 5 bases, with 6 bases left in between. This CDR3 contains 10 residues. CDR3 in amino acids: CSAGDNEQFF. CDR3 nucleotide sequence: TGCAGCGCAGGGGACAATGAGCAGTTCTTC.

Comments on this clone: A read error is possible here, since a much larger clone lies one base away. The chain recombines TRBV11-2 with TRBJ2-7, with D perhaps matching TRBD1 (6 bases). CDR3 length: 16 residues. CDR1 SGHAT and CDR2 FQNNGV come from the germline V gene. CDR3 sequence (DNA): TGTGCCAGCAGCCCCGGGGACCGGCCGCTTGAGGGGGAGCAGCACTTC. Residues: CASSPGDRPLEGEQHF.

The chain employs TRBV10-3 and TRBJ1-2; no clear D. Looked up from germline, CDR1 is ENHRY and CDR2 is SYGVKD. This CDR3 region has 13 residues. V lost 9 bases to trimming and J lost 6 bases, with 17 bases between them. CDR3 nucleotide sequence: TGTGCCATTACGCCGGACGACTCCCATGGCTACACCTTC. It yields the protein CAITPDDSHGYTF.

J is TRBJ2-3 and V is TRBV6-5, with D perhaps matching TRBD1 (6 bases). Germline V gene data show CDR1 as MNHEY and CDR2 as SVGAGI. The CDR3 extends over 14 amino acids. The V end lost 4 bases, the J end lost 2 bases, and 10 bases lay between the germline ends. The CDR3 region is CASSFRDNTDTQYF. CDR3 DNA: TGTGCCAGCAGTTTCAGGGACAACACAGATACGCAGTATTTT.

The J gene is TRBJ1-1, the V gene TRBV5-1; possibly TRBD1 for D (6 bases). Trimming removed 0 bases at V and 11 bases at J, with 14 bases between. The germline CDR1 and CDR2 sequences are SGHRS and YFSETQ. The CDR3 contains 13 residues. The CDR3 protein is CASSLAAGTGAFF. CDR3 bases: TGCGCCAGCAGCTTGGCGGCGGGCACAGGGGCTTTCTTT. Variable domain in full (rest from reference TRBV5-1 and TRBJ1-1): KAGVTQTPRYLIKTRGQQVTLSCSPISGHRSVSWYQQTPGQGLQFLFEYFSETQRNKGNFPGRFSGRQFSNSRSEMNVSTLELGDSALYLCASSLAAGTGAFFGQGTRLTVV.

V is TRBV5-1 and J is TRBJ2-6; D not resolved. V shed 2 bases and J shed 2 bases, with 8 bases lying between them. The germline V gene has CDR1 SGHRS and CDR2 YFSETQ. The CDR3 sequence is 15 residues long. The CDR3 loop is CASSFGKAGANVLTF. CDR3 bases: TGCGCCAGCAGCTTCGGCAAGGCTGGGGCCAACGTCCTGACTTTC.

The CDR3: CASSRRDSNYGYTF. CDR3 DNA: TGTGCCAGTAGTCGCCGGGACAGTAACTATGGCTACACCTTC. The J gene is TRBJ1-2, the V gene TRBV19, with 7 bases identical to TRBD1. Germline-derived CDR1 and CDR2 are LNHDA and SQIVND (reference sequence). The CDR3 contains 14 residues. The V segment lost 5 bases and the J segment 1 base; nucleotides outside the gene matches: 4.

The chain is built from TRBV19 and TRBJ2-1, with D uncertain. The V and J ends lost 4 bases and 7 bases respectively, with 11 bases between them. Germline values: CDR1 LNHDA, CDR2 SQIVND (reference sequence). The CDR3 totals 13 residues. For the CDR3, the DNA is TGTGCCAGTAGTAGTAGGATAGGGAATGAGCAGTTCTTC. This sequence encodes CASSSRIGNEQFF.

The genes are TRBV14 and TRBJ1-1, with 7 bases fitting TRBD1. The CDR3 has 13 amino acids. With 6 bases clipped from V and 7 bases from J, the junction kept 8 bases outside the gene matches. The germline CDR1 and CDR2 sequences are SGHDN and FVKESK. This chain's CDR3 is CASRLRGQGEAFF. CDR3 DNA sequence: TGTGCCAGCAGGCTAAGGGGGCAGGGTGAAGCTTTCTTT.

The rearrangement links TRBV15 to TRBJ2-1, with unresolved D. V was trimmed by 3 bases and J by 2 bases, leaving 11 bases between them. The CDR3 is made up of 15 amino acids. From germline, CDR1 is LNHNV and CDR2 YYDKDF (reference sequence). CDR3 residues: CATSSSRQTYNEQFF. The CDR3 DNA reads as TGTGCCACCAGCAGCTCTAGGCAGACCTACAATGAGCAGTTCTTC.

This chain uses TRBV6-4 with TRBJ2-2; 13 nucleotides line up with TRBD2. This CDR3 has 15 residues. The ends lost 5 bases at V and 5 bases at J; junction bases unmatched: 2. The germline V gene encodes CDR1 MRHNA and CDR2 SNTAGT. DNA for the CDR3: TGTGCCAGCAGTACGGGACTAGCGGGGACCGGGGAGCTGTTTTTT. Protein sequence: CASSTGLAGTGELFF.

The V and J genes are TRBV7-8 and TRBJ1-5; D ambiguous. Germline V gives CDR1 SGHVS, CDR2 FQNEAQ. The CDR3 is 15 residues long. The V gene lost 1 base and the J gene lost 3 bases, with 10 bases spanning the gap. The CDR3 region has the DNA TGTGCCAGCAGCTTAGGTGGCGGCTACAATCAGCCCCAGCATTTT. This translates into CASSLGGGYNQPQHF.

The rearrangement uses TRBV9 and TRBJ2-3; either TRBD1 or TRBD2 may fit D (5 bases each). Germline V gene lookup returns CDR1 SGDLS and CDR2 YYNGEE. Trimming pared 2 bases from V and 1 base from J, leaving 11 bases between. This CDR3 comprises 15 residues. This CDR3 is CASSVGGPRTDTQYF. CDR3 DNA sequence: TGTGCCAGCAGCGTTGGGGGACCTCGCACAGATACGCAGTATTTT.

The chain carries TRBV13 and TRBJ2-7; 9 nucleotides line up with TRBD1. This CDR3 has 14 residues. Per germline, CDR1 PRHDT and CDR2 FYEKMQ (reference sequence). The J segment lost 5 bases and the V segment lost 5 bases, leaving 7 bases of the junction unmatched. Here the CDR3 reads CASSMTGGSHEQYF. In nucleotides, the CDR3 is TGTGCCAGCAGCATGACAGGGGGGTCTCACGAGCAGTACTTC.

The chain carries TRBV5-1 and TRBJ1-1; D is possibly TRBD1 (5 bases). The germline V and J ends were trimmed by 7 bases and 6 bases, with 13 bases remaining between them. Germline V gene data show CDR1 as SGHRS and CDR2 as YFSETQ. The CDR3 runs 12 residues. CDR3 protein: CASSREGAEAFF. The CDR3 DNA follows: TGCGCCAGCTCCCGGGAAGGGGCTGAAGCTTTCTTT.

This chain connects TRBV27 to TRBJ1-2; 8 nucleotides agree with TRBD1. The ends lost 2 bases at V and 4 bases at J; junction bases unmatched: 6. The V gene's germline CDR1 is MNHEY and CDR2 SMNVEV (reference sequence). The CDR3 loop spans 15 amino acids. The CDR3 here is CASSLTGQVPYGYTF. For the CDR3, the DNA is TGTGCCAGCAGTTTAACGGGACAGGTCCCCTATGGCTACACCTTC.

J is TRBJ2-7 and V is TRBV5-1; perhaps TRBD1 as D (6 bases). The CDR3 has 13 amino acids. V was shortened by 8 bases and J by 4 bases, with 16 bases between the two germline ends. Germline loops: CDR1 SGHRS, CDR2 YFSETQ. Here the CDR3 reads CARAPGTHYEQYF. The CDR3 DNA is TGCGCCAGAGCCCCCGGGACACATTACGAGCAGTACTTC. The full variable domain, in which reference TRBV5-1 and TRBJ2-7 provide the parts outside the CDR3, is KAGVTQTPRYLIKTRGQQVTLSCSPISGHRSVSWYQQTPGQGLQFLFEYFSETQRNKGNFPGRFSGRQFSNSRSEMNVSTLELGDSALYLCARAPGTHYEQYFGPGTRLTVT.

The sample holds a few counts of this clone. This chain connects TRBV19 to TRBJ1-2, with D possibly matching TRBD1 (6 bases). The CDR3 totals 12 residues. Germline CDR1 LNHDA, CDR2 SQIVND (reference sequence). The germline V and J ends were trimmed by 7 bases and 8 bases, with 14 bases remaining between them. The CDR3 region has the DNA TGTGCCAGTACCAACAGGGCGGAAGGCTACACCTTC. Protein sequence: CASTNRAEGYTF.

The rearrangement links TRBV19 to TRBJ1-5; D is unresolved. Germline V gene data show CDR1 as LNHDA and CDR2 as SQIVND (reference sequence). V lost 3 bases to trimming and J lost 5 bases, with 20 bases between them. The CDR3 contains 17 residues. CDR3 bases: TGTGCCAGTAGTATTAGGTGGAACAGTAGGGATCATCAGCCCCAGCATTTT. Protein sequence: CASSIRWNSRDHQPQHF.

This clone was picked up a small number of times. The chain employs TRBV2 and TRBJ2-1; 8 bases line up with TRBD2. The CDR3 is 15 residues long. Germline CDR1 reads SNHLY; CDR2 reads FYNNEI. Losses at the gene ends were 1 base for V and 9 bases for J; bases not matched to a gene: 8. The chain's CDR3 is CASSEVRGVGGEQFF. CDR3 bases: TGTGCCAGCAGTGAAGTGCGGGGGGTTGGCGGTGAGCAGTTCTTC.

This chain joins TRBV6-1 and TRBJ1-6, with D unclear. V lost 1 base, J lost 1 base, and 8 bases lay in between. Germline assignment: CDR1 MNHNS and CDR2 SASEGT. The CDR3 covers 16 residues. CDR3 region: CASSEGEGSYNSPLHF. For the CDR3, the DNA is TGTGCCAGCAGTGAAGGTGAGGGTTCCTATAATTCACCCCTCCACTTT.

The gene calls are TRBV6-6 and TRBJ1-2; D call uncertain. Trimming removed 2 bases at V and 2 bases at J, with 9 bases between. This CDR3 has 14 residues. Germline loops: CDR1 MNHNY, CDR2 SVGAGI (reference sequence). The CDR3: CASSYAALNYGYTF. The CDR3 region has the DNA TGTGCCAGCAGTTACGCGGCACTCAACTATGGCTACACCTTC.

Only a few counts were recorded for this clone. The chain has TRBV9 and TRBJ2-4; 10 bases line up with TRBD2. The V gene end was trimmed by 3 bases and the J gene end by 9 bases; junction bases not matched to a gene: 6. This CDR3 is 14 amino acids long. Per germline, CDR1 SGDLS and CDR2 YYNGEE. CDR3 loop: CASSEAGGLGIQYF. The CDR3 DNA reads TGTGCCAGCAGCGAAGCGGGGGGGCTTGGCATTCAGTACTTC.

V gene TRBV18 combines with J gene TRBJ2-5; D is unclear. Per germline, CDR1 KGHSH and CDR2 LQKENI. The CDR3 is 13 residues long. V lost 6 bases and J 4 bases, leaving 12 bases between the germline ends. Here the CDR3 reads CASSPRVGETQYF. DNA of the CDR3: TGTGCCAGCTCGCCTCGGGTCGGAGAGACCCAGTACTTC.

The rearrangement joins TRBV7-9 to TRBJ2-7, with 7 positions matching TRBD1. V dropped 5 bases and J dropped 2; count of bases not matched to a gene: 6. The V gene's germline CDR1 is SEHNR and CDR2 FQNEAQ (reference sequence). CDR3 length: 14 amino acids. The CDR3 DNA follows: TGTGCCAGCAGCCACCGGGACAGAACCTACGAGCAGTACTTC. Protein sequence: CASSHRDRTYEQYF.

This chain links TRBV7-9 with TRBJ2-4, with TRBD1 matching over 8 bases. Per the germline V gene, CDR1 is SEHNR and CDR2 is FQNEAQ (reference sequence). This CDR3 is 16 amino acids long. V trimming: 1 base; J trimming: 8 bases; junction bases outside the gene matches: 10. CDR3: CASSLDGAQGGYIQYF. The CDR3 bases are TGTGCCAGCAGCTTAGACGGCGCACAGGGGGGTTACATTCAGTACTTC.

This clone was detected only a few times. This sequence joins TRBV7-6 and TRBJ2-2, with TRBD1 matching over 7 bases. V shed 1 base, J shed 7 bases, and the junction held 6 bases outside the gene matches. The CDR3 is 15 residues long. The V gene's germline CDR1 is SGHVS and CDR2 FNYEAQ. The CDR3 sequence: CASSLDRGSSGELFF. The CDR3, as DNA: TGTGCCAGCAGCTTAGACAGGGGTAGTAGCGGGGAGCTGTTTTTT.

The genes are TRBV5-1 and TRBJ2-6; TRBD1 aligns across 10 bases. CDR3 size: 17 residues. V lost 0 bases, J lost 2 bases, and 2 bases stayed unmatched. Germline CDR1 reads SGHRS; CDR2 reads YFSETQ. The CDR3 here is CASSLVGQGTGANVLTF. The CDR3 nucleotides are TGCGCCAGCAGCTTGGTGGGACAGGGGACTGGGGCCAACGTCCTGACTTTC.

The rearrangement uses TRBV5-1 and TRBJ2-5; TRBD1 matches 7 bases. Germline V CDR1 and CDR2: SGHRS, YFSETQ. This CDR3 comprises 14 residues. Trimming cost V 4 bases and J 1 base; bases outside gene matches: 4. The CDR3 here is CASSPGTAQETQYF. The DNA of the CDR3 is TGCGCCAGCAGCCCAGGGACAGCCCAAGAGACCCAGTACTTC.

The chain couples TRBV7-9 to TRBJ1-2; 10 bases agree with TRBD1. The CDR3 has 16 amino acids. Unmatched junction bases numbered 8, after V lost 1 base and J lost 6 bases. Germline values: CDR1 SEHNR, CDR2 FQNEAQ (reference sequence). CDR3 nucleotide sequence: TGTGCCAGCAGCTTAGGCCCGGGACAGGGGTTCCATGGCTACACCTTC. It is translated as CASSLGPGQGFHGYTF.